This TCR beta chain appears in the sequencing data of a study of PD-1 blockade in classical Hodgkin lymphoma (dated by TCRdb to between 2020 and 2021). Study-level background: Nivolumab dosing was 3 mg/kg intravenously every 2 weeks, continuing until either disease progression or unacceptable toxicity. The study used TCR beta sequencing and CyTOF to define a peripheral blood immune signature of response to PD-1 blockade in classical Hodgkin lymphoma.

A note on this clone: No cognate antigen has been identified for it. No base quality information exists; no much larger clone differs at one position.

Results and caveats for the whole study, not just this receptor: A significant rise by C4D1 was seen in CD4+ but not CD8+ TCR diversity (p=0.0027 vs p=0.16), with the rise being most apparent in complete responders (p=0.02). The study covered only a single clinical trial cohort, and the causes of the repertoire differences, possibly disease activity or prior therapy, were still not defined. Trial patients with a complete response had baseline diversity similar to that of newly diagnosed patients, while partial responders and progressors had significantly lower diversity. Baseline TCR diversity was reported to be lower in newly diagnosed patients than in healthy donors and to be lower still in relapsed/refractory patients. Diversity was lower in patients who began nivolumab less than 1 year after ASCT, so these patients were left out of later analyses to avoid confounding by immune reconstitution.

The Qiagen DNeasy kit was used to extract genomic DNA from unsorted PBMCs and from the negatively selected CD4+ and CD8+ fractions. TCR beta CDR3 regions were amplified by immunoSEQ multiplex PCR using primers annealing to V and J segments. A synthetic immune receptor repertoire was used to minimize amplification bias, and remaining bias was computationally removed after sequencing. As for how the authors treated the data: Custom Python scripts were used to quantify repertoire diversity as the Shannon entropy index. Unsorted, CD4+ and CD8+ repertoires were analyzed separately, except in combined analyses where CD4+ and CD8+ sequences were merged in silico. A clone was considered expanded if an increase in frequency of at least 2-fold after treatment relative to C1D1 was found, and a pseudocount of 0.5 was applied to clones undetected at baseline. Singleton clones were defined as clones with 0 or 1 copy at C1D1, and non-singleton clones were defined as clones with 2 or more copies. Clones expanded in unsorted samples were assigned a CD4+, CD8+ or unknown annotation through matching of protein sequences in sorted samples from the same patient. Wilcoxon tests on paired samples were used to test diversity changes from C1D1 to C4D1. As stored in TCRdb, this immuneACCESS dataset retains in-frame rearrangements with V and J assigned. A fraction of the clones does not appear; measured against another copy, unresolved V genes explain less than half of the discrepancy, and the remainder lacks a known reason. The V and J calls and clone size are taken from that table; D and trimming were inferred from the DNA. This sample is represented by approximately 24,000 clones; about 81% of them were singletons. 6.2% of the sample comes from the top ten.

The time point label of this sample denotes: cycle 4 day 1 (C4D1), after less than 7 weeks of nivolumab. Every trial patient had relapsed after autologous stem cell transplantation, and cohorts A, B and C differed in prior brentuximab vedotin exposure. A total of more than 55 patients with relapsed/refractory classical Hodgkin lymphoma made up the trial cohort, and each patient's best overall response was complete response, partial response or progressive disease. Single-agent nivolumab was administered to trial patients in the multi-cohort phase II CheckMate 205 trial. Best overall response was determined by an independent review committee according to the 2007 International Working Group response criteria. Trial PBMCs were obtained immediately prior to nivolumab initiation (C1D1) and on therapy at cycle 2 day 1 and cycle 4 day 1. Peripheral blood was collected in 8 mL Vacutainer Cell Preparation Tubes, from which PBMCs were isolated by centrifugation and then cryopreserved.

This TCR came from a human donor with classical Hodgkin lymphoma. The sample in question was peripheral blood mononuclear cells (PBMCs), obtained before the fourth cycle of nivolumab.

At the DNA level, the sequence is TGCGCCAGCAGCCACAGGAACTCTGGGGCCAACGTCCTGACTTTC. It is translated as CASSHRNSGANVLTF. The sequence joins TRBV4-1 to TRBJ2-6; there is no confident call for the D gene. Between the V and J ends, shortened by 3 bases and 0 bases respectively, the junction contains 6 bases. From the germline V gene, CDR1 is MGHRA and CDR2 is YSYEKL. Taken from cysteine to phenylalanine, the CDR3 has 15 residues. The entry retains the CDR3 DNA only, 45 bases that are in frame from base 1.